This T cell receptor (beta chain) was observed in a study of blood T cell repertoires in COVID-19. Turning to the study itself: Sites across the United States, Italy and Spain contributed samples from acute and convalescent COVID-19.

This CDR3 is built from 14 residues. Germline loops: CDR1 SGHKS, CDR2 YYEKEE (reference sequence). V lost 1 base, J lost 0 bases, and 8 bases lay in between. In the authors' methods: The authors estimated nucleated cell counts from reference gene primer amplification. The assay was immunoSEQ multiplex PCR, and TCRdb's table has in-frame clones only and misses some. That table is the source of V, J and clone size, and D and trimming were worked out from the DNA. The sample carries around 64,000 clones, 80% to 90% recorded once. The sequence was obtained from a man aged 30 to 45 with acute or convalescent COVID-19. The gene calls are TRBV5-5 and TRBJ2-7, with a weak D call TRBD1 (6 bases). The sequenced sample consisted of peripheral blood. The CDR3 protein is CASSLTGFSYEQYV. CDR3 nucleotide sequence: TGTGCCAGCAGCTTGACAGGGTTCTCCTACGAGCAGTACGTC.